The 21 T cell receptor beta chains given below trace back to one sample, sequenced in a study of control samples from healthy donors and cancer patients. Only in-frame clones appear in the TCRdb table, and some are missing; sequencing was by immunoSEQ multiplex PCR. The data contain 55,000 to 75,000 clones, about 89% of them singletons. The sequenced sample consisted of PBMCs. The origin of the receptors is a woman aged 45-59 years with head and neck cancer.

By frequency in the sample, this clone is medium-sized. The chain uses TRBV7-2 and TRBJ1-2; TRBD1 matches at 9 bases. This CDR3 region has 15 residues. Unmatched junction bases numbered 7, after V lost 4 bases and J lost 4 bases. Germline loops: CDR1 SGHTA, CDR2 FQGNSA. DNA for the CDR3: TGTGCCAGCAGCTCGGGGACAGGGCGGTCCTATGGCTACACCTTC. It specifies CASSSGTGRSYGYTF.

This clone has just one count. The gene calls are TRBV5-1 and TRBJ2-3; D gene unclear. Germline values: CDR1 SGHRS, CDR2 YFSETQ. The length of the CDR3 is 12 residues. The V gene lost 0 bases and the J gene lost 5 bases, with 4 bases spanning the gap. CDR3 residues: CASSLVGDTQYF. DNA for the CDR3: TGCGCCAGCAGCTTGGTTGGAGATACGCAGTATTTT.

The V and J genes are TRBV5-1 and TRBJ1-4; 7 bases align to TRBD1. Losses at the gene ends were 4 bases for V and 3 bases for J; bases not matched to a gene: 6. Germline CDR1 is SGHRS and CDR2 is YFSETQ. The length of the CDR3 is 15 residues. The DNA for the CDR3 is TGCGCCAGCAGCATTGACAGGGTGGCTAATGAAAAACTGTTTTTT. Its translation is CASSIDRVANEKLFF.

CDR3 residues: CASSPLLTGDGYGYTF. The CDR3 DNA sequence: TGCGCCAGCAGCCCCCTTCTAACAGGGGACGGCTATGGCTACACCTTC. This sequence joins TRBV4-1 and TRBJ1-2; TRBD1 aligns across 7 bases. V shed 4 bases, J shed 4 bases, and the junction held 12 bases outside the gene matches. This CDR3 is built from 16 residues. CDR1 and CDR2 (germline): MGHRA, YSYEKL.

This clone was seen a few times. J is TRBJ2-3 and V is TRBV2; 12 bases fit TRBD2. CDR1 and CDR2 (germline): SNHLY, FYNNEI. The CDR3 loop spans 15 amino acids. V dropped 6 bases and J dropped 0; count of bases not matched to a gene: 1. In nucleotides, the CDR3 is TGTGCCAGCAGCGGACTAGCGGGGAGCACAGATACGCAGTATTTT. This gives the protein CASSGLAGSTDTQYF.

This chain links TRBV20-1 with TRBJ2-1; D remains unclear. Germline V gives CDR1 DFQATT, CDR2 SNEGSKA (reference sequence). V was trimmed by 3 bases and J by 5 bases, leaving 2 bases between them. This CDR3 comprises 10 residues. The CDR3 DNA is TGCAGTGCTAGTGACAATGAGCAGTTCTTC. Its translation: CSASDNEQFF.

There are a few counts of this clone. The V and J genes are TRBV5-1 and TRBJ1-5; no firm D call. The CDR3 runs to 15 residues. V shed 4 bases and J shed 6 bases, with 17 bases lying between them. Germline V gene sequence: CDR1 SGHRS, CDR2 YFSETQ. CDR3 protein: CASSPGGGLGQPQHF. CDR3 DNA sequence: TGCGCCAGCAGCCCAGGTGGTGGGTTGGGTCAGCCCCAGCATTTT. Supplemented by reference TRBV5-1 and TRBJ1-5, the full variable domain reads KAGVTQTPRYLIKTRGQQVTLSCSPISGHRSVSWYQQTPGQGLQFLFEYFSETQRNKGNFPGRFSGRQFSNSRSEMNVSTLELGDSALYLCASSPGGGLGQPQHFGDGTRLSIL.

J is TRBJ1-6 and V is TRBV19, with 7 bases aligning to TRBD1. The CDR3 is made up of 15 amino acids. Germline CDR1 and CDR2: LNHDA and SQIVND (reference sequence). Trimming cost V 7 bases and J 5 bases; bases outside gene matches: 8. This CDR3 reads CASTPDRKHNSPLHF. Here the CDR3 DNA reads TGTGCCAGTACCCCGGACAGGAAGCATAATTCACCCCTCCACTTT.

J is TRBJ1-6 and V is TRBV19; 10 bases match TRBD1. This CDR3 comprises 18 residues. The germline gives CDR1 LNHDA, CDR2 SQIVND (reference sequence). The V gene end was trimmed by 3 bases and the J gene end by 5 bases; junction bases not matched to a gene: 10. The CDR3 bases are TGTGCCAGTAGTATCGTGGGACAGGGGTATTCAGATAATTCACCCCTCCACTTT. Its translation: CASSIVGQGYSDNSPLHF.

V is TRBV3-1 (or the pseudogene TRBV3-2) and J is TRBJ2-6; D not certain. This CDR3 comprises 14 residues. The V and J ends lost 2 bases and 0 bases respectively, with 2 bases between them. Germline CDR1 is LGHDT and CDR2 is YNNKEL (reference sequence). CDR3 nucleotides: TGTGCCAGCAGCCAATCCTCTGGGGCCAACGTCCTGACTTTC. Encoded protein: CASSQSSGANVLTF.

This clone was seen a single time. The chain combines TRBV30 with TRBJ1-6, with no clear D. The CDR3 sequence is 12 residues long. The germline gives CDR1 GTSNPN, CDR2 SVGIG (reference sequence). Trimming took 6 bases from V and 11 from J, leaving 14 bases between them. CDR3 DNA sequence: TGTGCCTGCGGAGGGATTGCCGCACCCCTCCACTTT. Translation gives CACGGIAAPLHF.

This chain joins TRBV7-8 and TRBJ1-5, with D possibly TRBD1 on 5 matching bases. This CDR3 comprises 15 residues. The germline V and J ends were trimmed by 5 bases and 2 bases, with 13 bases remaining between them. CDR1 is SGHVS, CDR2 FQNEAQ, per germline. CDR3 bases: TGTGCCAGCAGCCTGGGGGGGGATGGCAATCAGCCCCAGCATTTT. It specifies CASSLGGDGNQPQHF.

V and J are TRBV19 and TRBJ2-2, with D unresolved. The CDR3 is 14 amino acids. Germline V lookup: CDR1 LNHDA, CDR2 SQIVND (reference sequence). Trimming removed 5 bases at V and 0 bases at J, with 7 bases between. The CDR3: CASSADTNTGELFF. DNA of the CDR3: TGTGCCAGTAGTGCCGACACGAACACCGGGGAGCTGTTTTTT.

V is TRBV29-1 and J is TRBJ1-2; TRBD1 agrees at 7 bases. Germline V lookup: CDR1 SQVTM, CDR2 ANQGSEA. The V gene end was trimmed by 4 bases and the J gene end by 3 bases; junction bases not matched to a gene: 5. This CDR3 region has 13 residues. CDR3 DNA: TGCAGCGTTGGAAACAGGGGAGACTATGGCTACACCTTC. Its protein is CSVGNRGDYGYTF.

The CDR3 is CASSRRGGSYEQYF. The CDR3 DNA follows: TGTGCCAGCAGCCGGCGGGGGGGGTCCTACGAGCAGTACTTC. V usage is TRBV3-1 (or the pseudogene TRBV3-2) and J usage is TRBJ2-7, with 9 nucleotides matching TRBD2. The CDR3 length is 14 residues. Germline V gene data show CDR1 as LGHDT and CDR2 as YNNKEL (reference sequence). V lost 4 bases to trimming and J lost 1 base; unmatched junction nucleotides: 2.

This clone came up once. The J gene is TRBJ1-1, the V gene TRBV2, with TRBD1 identical over 7 bases. Trimming cost V 6 bases and J 3 bases; bases outside gene matches: 4. Per germline, CDR1 SNHLY and CDR2 FYNNEI. The CDR3 consists of 13 residues. The CDR3 region has the DNA TGTGCCAGCAGCGTGGGACAGTACACTGAAGCTTTCTTT. As protein: CASSVGQYTEAFF.

The V call is TRBV28, the J call TRBJ1-2; D gene ambiguous. CDR3 length equals 11 residues. Germline CDR1 is MDHEN and CDR2 is SYDVKM. Deletions cut 8 bases from V and 4 bases from J, with 8 bases between. The CDR3 DNA reads TGTGCCAGCTTGAACCTCTATGGCTACACCTTC. The encoded protein is CASLNLYGYTF.

This clone was observed once. This sequence joins TRBV7-8 and TRBJ2-7; a weak D match, TRBD1 (5 bases). Germline CDR1 SGHVS, CDR2 FQNEAQ. The CDR3 covers 16 residues. V lost 5 bases to trimming and J lost 0 bases, with 17 bases between them. The CDR3 reads CASSPSRQSSSYEQYF. CDR3 DNA sequence: TGTGCCAGCAGCCCTTCGCGACAGTCAAGCTCCTACGAGCAGTACTTC.

The chain is built from TRBV28 and TRBJ2-7, with D tentatively TRBD1 (6 bases). Germline CDR1 reads MDHEN; CDR2 reads SYDVKM. V was shortened by 5 bases and J by 0 bases, with 11 bases between the two germline ends. This CDR3 region has 14 residues. The CDR3 loop reads CASSVQGTSYEQYF. Written as DNA, the CDR3 is TGTGCCAGCAGTGTACAGGGCACCTCCTACGAGCAGTACTTC. Filled out from reference TRBV28 and TRBJ2-7, the complete variable domain reads DVKVTQSSRYLVKRTGEKVFLECVQDMDHENMFWYRQDPGLGLRLIYFSYDVKMKEKGDIPEGYSVSREKKERFSLILESASTNQTSMYLCASSVQGTSYEQYFGPGTRLTVT.

The V and J genes are TRBV19 and TRBJ2-2; D not certain. CDR3 size: 15 residues. V was pared by 1 base and J by 0 bases, with 6 bases between. Germline CDR1 LNHDA, CDR2 SQIVND (reference sequence). CDR3 loop: CASSIGQANTGELFF. The CDR3 region has the DNA TGTGCCAGTAGTATAGGACAAGCGAACACCGGGGAGCTGTTTTTT.

The chain has TRBV6-4 and TRBJ1-4; TRBD1 aligns across 9 bases. This CDR3 contains 15 residues. The V segment lost 5 bases and the J segment 5 bases; nucleotides outside the gene matches: 6. Germline assignment: CDR1 MRHNA and CDR2 SNTAGT. The CDR3 bases are TGTGCCAGCAGTATCGGCGGGACAGGGAATGAAAAACTGTTTTTT. This translates into CASSIGGTGNEKLFF.